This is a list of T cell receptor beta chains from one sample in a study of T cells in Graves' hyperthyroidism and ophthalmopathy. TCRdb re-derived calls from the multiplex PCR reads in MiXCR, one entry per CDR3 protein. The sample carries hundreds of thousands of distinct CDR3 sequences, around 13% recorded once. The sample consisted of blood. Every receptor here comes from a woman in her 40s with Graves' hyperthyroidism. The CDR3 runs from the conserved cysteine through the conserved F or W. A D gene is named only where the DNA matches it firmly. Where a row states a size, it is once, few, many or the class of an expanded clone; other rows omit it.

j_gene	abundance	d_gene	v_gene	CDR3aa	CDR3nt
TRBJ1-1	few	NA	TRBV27	CASSLGTEMNTEAFF	TGTGCCAGCAGTTTGGGGACTGAGATGAACACTGAAGCTTTCTTT
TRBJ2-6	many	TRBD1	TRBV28	CASSVIRQGSFSSGANVLTF	TGTGCCAGCAGTGTAATACGACAGGGGTCTTTCAGCTCTGGGGCCAACGTCCTGACTTTC
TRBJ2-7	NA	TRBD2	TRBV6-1	CASSQAGGGDEQYF	TGTGCCAGCAGCCAAGCGGGAGGAGGCGACGAGCAGTACTTC
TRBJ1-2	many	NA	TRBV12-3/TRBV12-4	CASSTGTGTNYGYTF	TGTGCCAGCAGTACCGGGACCGGGACTAACTATGGCTACACCTTC
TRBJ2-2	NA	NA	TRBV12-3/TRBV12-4	CASRTLGTTGELFF	TGTGCCAGCAGAACTTTGGGGACCACCGGGGAGCTGTTTTTT
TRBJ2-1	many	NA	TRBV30	CACPRGRGDGFNNEQFF	TGTGCCTGCCCCAGGGGGAGGGGAGATGGGTTCAACAATGAGCAGTTCTTC
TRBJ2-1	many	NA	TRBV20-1	CSARLVSAKYNEQFF	TGCAGTGCTAGACTAGTTAGCGCAAAATACAATGAGCAGTTCTTC
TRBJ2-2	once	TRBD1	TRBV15	CATSRDRQGRNGELFF	TGTGCCACCAGCAGAGATCGACAGGGGCGGAACGGGGAGCTGTTTTTT
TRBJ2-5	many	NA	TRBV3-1	CASSQGLEEETQYF	TGTGCCAGCAGCCAAGGACTTGAGGAAGAGACCCAGTACTTC
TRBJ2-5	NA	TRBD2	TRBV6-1	CASSLGVAGDAQETQYF	TGTGCCAGCAGTTTGGGGGTGGCGGGAGACGCACAAGAGACCCAGTACTTC
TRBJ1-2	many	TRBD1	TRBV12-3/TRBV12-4	CASSLGYRGDGYTF	TGTGCCAGCAGTTTAGGCTACAGGGGAGATGGCTACACCTTC
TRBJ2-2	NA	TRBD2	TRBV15	CATSSWGGDTGELFF	TGTGCCACCAGCTCTTGGGGGGGTGACACCGGGGAGCTGTTTTTT
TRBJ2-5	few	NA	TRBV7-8	CASSSRTAGETQYF	TGTGCCAGCAGCTCCCGGACAGCAGGAGAGACCCAGTACTTC
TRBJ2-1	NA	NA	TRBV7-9	CASSVSITYNEQSF	TGTGCCAGCAGCGTGTCCATCACCTACAATGAGCAGTCCTTC
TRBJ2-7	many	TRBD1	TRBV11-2	CASSHTGQGAEQYF	TGTGCCAGCAGCCACACGGGACAGGGGGCCGAGCAGTACTTC
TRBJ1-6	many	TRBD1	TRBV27	CASSFSGGGSPLHF	TGTGCCAGCAGTTTCTCAGGGGGCGGGTCACCCCTCCACTTT
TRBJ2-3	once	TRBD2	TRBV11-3	CASSSQGLAGGTDTQYF	TGTGCCAGCAGCTCACAGGGACTAGCGGGAGGCACAGATACGCAGTATTTT
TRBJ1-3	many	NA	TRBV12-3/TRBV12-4	CASLGTLSSVSGNTIYF	TGTGCCAGCTTAGGGACTCTAAGTTCGGTCTCTGGAAACACCATATATTTT
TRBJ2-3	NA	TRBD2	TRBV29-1	CSVEGGLAGGMITTDTQYF	TGCAGCGTTGAGGGGGGACTAGCGGGAGGGATGATTACCACAGATACGCAGTATTTT
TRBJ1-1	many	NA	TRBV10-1	CASSKGERTEAFF	TGCGCCAGCAGCAAGGGAGAGCGCACTGAAGCTTTCTTT
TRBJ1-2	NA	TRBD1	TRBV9	CASTGQGINYGYTF	TGTGCCAGCACCGGACAGGGCATTAACTATGGCTACACCTTC
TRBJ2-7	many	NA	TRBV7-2	CASSLDEGFSSYEQYF	TGTGCCAGCAGCTTAGATGAGGGCTTCAGCTCCTACGAGCAGTACTTC
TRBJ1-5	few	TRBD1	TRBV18	CASSPGNRGDQPQHF	TGTGCCAGCTCACCAGGGAACAGGGGGGATCAGCCCCAGCATTTT
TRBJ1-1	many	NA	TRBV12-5	CASGNSGGTVTEAFF	TGTGCTAGTGGGAATAGTGGGGGAACCGTCACTGAAGCTTTCTTT
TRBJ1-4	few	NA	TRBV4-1	CASSQERGAYPPLFF	TGCGCCAGCAGCCAAGAAAGAGGGGCCTATCCTCCACTGTTTTTT
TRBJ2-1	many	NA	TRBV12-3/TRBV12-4	CASSPPDKDEQFF	TGTGCCAGCAGTCCACCCGACAAAGACGAGCAGTTCTTC
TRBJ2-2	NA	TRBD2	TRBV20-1	CSAQKARLAGDDTGELFF	TGCAGTGCCCAAAAAGCCCGACTAGCGGGAGATGACACCGGGGAGCTGTTTTTT